A selection of T cell receptor beta chains follows, all from one sample in a study of T cells in Graves' hyperthyroidism and ophthalmopathy. TCRdb re-analysed the multiplex PCR reads in MiXCR, keeping a single row per CDR3 protein. Of 490,000 or so distinct CDR3 sequences in the sample, approximately 49% were seen once. The sequencing sample was made of peripheral blood or thyroid tissue (not recorded which). The receptors were sampled from an adult woman with Graves' disease, either hyperthyroidism or ophthalmopathy (not recorded which). The CDR3 runs from the conserved cysteine through the conserved F or W. Each record gives: J gene, D gene, clone size, V gene, CDR3 protein, CDR3 DNA. The D gene is left open where the match is weak. Not every row has a clone size; where given, it reads once, few, many or a size class.

TRBJ2-3 | NA | NA | TRBV7-2 | CASSPPGGSTDTQYF | TGTGCCAGCAGCCCGCCAGGGGGGTCCACAGATACGCAGTATTTT
TRBJ2-2 | NA | many | TRBV7-9 | CASSPREYTGELFF | TGTGCCAGCAGCCCCAGGGAGTACACCGGGGAGCTGTTTTTT
TRBJ1-1 | NA | NA | TRBV2 | CASSVGQDTEAFF | TGTGCCAGCAGTGTAGGCCAGGACACTGAAGCTTTCTTT
TRBJ2-7 | TRBD2 | many | TRBV7-9 | CASSLVPRTSGTYEQYF | TGTGCCAGCAGCTTAGTGCCCCGGACTAGCGGAACCTACGAGCAGTACTTC
TRBJ2-5 | TRBD2 | many | TRBV5-1 | CASSRGLAGEVETQYF | TGCGCCAGCAGCCGGGGACTAGCGGGAGAGGTCGAGACCCAGTACTTC
TRBJ1-1 | NA | few | TRBV29-1 | CSVEPGRGTEAFF | TGCAGCGTTGAGCCGGGCCGGGGCACTGAAGCTTTCTTT
TRBJ2-7 | TRBD1 | NA | TRBV11-2 | CASSSEFQQGSYEQYF | TGTGCCAGCAGCTCAGAATTTCAACAGGGGTCCTACGAGCAGTACTTC
TRBJ2-7 | NA | NA | TRBV7-3 | CASTNLGVYEQYF | TGTGCCAGCACCAACCTGGGAGTCTACGAGCAGTACTTC
TRBJ1-3 | TRBD1 | NA | TRBV10-3 | CAISVDRGFGDTIYF | TGTGCCATCAGTGTGGACAGGGGGTTCGGAGACACCATATATTTT
TRBJ1-1 | NA | NA | TRBV29-1 | CSVPVSSGSTEAFF | TGCAGCGTTCCCGTCTCCTCAGGGAGCACTGAAGCTTTCTTT
TRBJ1-5 | TRBD1 | NA | TRBV7-9 | CASSWDSGVSNQPQHF | TGTGCCAGCAGCTGGGACAGTGGGGTTAGCAATCAGCCCCAGCATTTT
TRBJ1-5 | TRBD1 | NA | TRBV7-9 | CASSYGRGQGQPQHF | TGTGCCAGCAGCTACGGCAGGGGGCAGGGGCAGCCCCAGCATTTT
TRBJ2-7 | TRBD1 | NA | TRBV4-3 | CASSQDRPTTPGGLSYYEQYF | TGCGCCAGCAGCCAAGACAGACCCACGACACCAGGGGGCTTGTCATACTACGAGCAGTACTTC
TRBJ2-7 | TRBD2 | many | TRBV9 | CASSPSGRAYEQYF | TGTGCCAGCAGCCCTAGCGGGAGAGCCTACGAGCAGTACTTC
TRBJ2-5 | NA | NA | TRBV11-1 | CASSAKTAVGRETQYF | TGTGCCAGCAGCGCAAAGACGGCAGTGGGGCGGGAGACCCAGTACTTC
TRBJ1-1 | NA | many | TRBV7-9 | CASSLVYTEAFF | TGTGCCAGCAGCTTAGTCTACACTGAAGCTTTCTTT
TRBJ1-5 | TRBD1 | NA | TRBV7-9 | CASSHRDRNYEQNQPQHF | TGTGCCAGCAGCCACCGGGACAGGAACTACGAGCAGAATCAGCCCCAGCATTTT
TRBJ2-7 | TRBD2 | many | TRBV10-3 | CAISEAFTSGRMTYEQYF | TGTGCCATCAGTGAGGCGTTCACTAGCGGGAGAATGACCTACGAGCAGTACTTC
TRBJ1-1 | TRBD1 | many | TRBV7-2 | CASSLDRGEAFF | TGTGCCAGCAGCCTGGACAGGGGTGAGGCTTTCTTT
TRBJ1-2 | TRBD1 | many | TRBV14 | CASSRDRGPFGYTF | TGTGCCAGCAGCCGAGACAGGGGGCCCTTCGGCTACACCTTC
TRBJ1-2 | NA | NA | TRBV7-9 | CASEARATNYGYTF | TGTGCCAGCGAGGCACGGGCGACTAACTATGGCTACACCTTC
TRBJ1-1 | TRBD1 | many | TRBV27 | CASSDRGLGDTEAFF | TGTGCCAGCTCGGACAGGGGGCTGGGGGACACTGAAGCTTTCTTT
TRBJ2-5 | TRBD2 | many | TRBV6-2/TRBV6-3 | CASRLRREGLETQYF | TGTGCCAGCAGACTAAGGCGGGAGGGCCTTGAGACCCAGTACTTC
TRBJ2-2 | NA | many | TRBV7-8 | CASSLESGRGLNGELFF | TGTGCCAGCAGCTTAGAGTCAGGTCGGGGGCTCAACGGGGAGCTGTTTTTT
TRBJ1-1 | NA | many | TRBV7-2 | CASSLGGRLDTEAFF | TGTGCCAGCAGCTTAGGGGGGCGCTTGGACACTGAAGCTTTCTTT
TRBJ1-5 | NA | many | TRBV25-1 | CASSSLGGDQPQHF | TGTGCCAGCAGCTCATTGGGTGGGGATCAGCCCCAGCATTTT
TRBJ1-1 | NA | few | TRBV28 | CASTKGVMNTEAFF | TGTGCCAGCACCAAGGGGGTTATGAACACTGAAGCTTTCTTT
TRBJ2-7 | TRBD2 | NA | TRBV13 | CASRGTTSYEQYF | TGTGCCAGCAGGGGGACTACGTCCTACGAGCAGTACTTC
TRBJ1-6 | TRBD1 | NA | TRBV11-1 | CASSHPQGAGSPLHF | TGCGCCAGCAGCCACCCACAGGGGGCGGGTTCACCCCTCCACTTT
TRBJ1-2 | NA | NA | TRBV3-1 | CASSQDLRQVHYGYTF | TGTGCCAGCAGCCAAGATCTTAGGCAGGTGCACTATGGCTACACCTTC
TRBJ2-7 | TRBD1 | NA | TRBV7-6 | CASSLGGQGDYEQYF | TGTGCCAGCAGCTTAGGCGGACAGGGAGACTACGAGCAGTACTTC
TRBJ2-5 | NA | medium-sized | TRBV2 | CATRDTGKTQYF | TGTGCCACCCGGGACACCGGGAAGACCCAGTACTTC
TRBJ1-1 | NA | NA | TRBV10-3 | CAISESNVEAFF | TGTGCCATCAGTGAGTCGAACGTAGAAGCTTTCTTT
TRBJ1-6 | NA | NA | TRBV7-2 | CASSLGGPRNSPLHF | TGTGCCAGCAGCTTAGGGGGCCCACGGAATTCACCCCTCCACTTT
TRBJ2-5 | NA | once | TRBV5-4 | CASSSGPPGNRQETQYF | TGTGCCAGCAGCTCCGGTCCTCCCGGGAATCGCCAAGAGACCCAGTACTTC
TRBJ2-3 | NA | many | TRBV7-2 | CASSLGINTDTQYF | TGTGCCAGCAGCCTAGGGATTAACACAGATACGCAGTATTTT
TRBJ1-1 | NA | NA | TRBV7-9 | CATGRYTEAFF | TGTGCCACCGGACGGTACACTGAAGCTTTCTTT
TRBJ1-5 | NA | NA | TRBV7-3 | CASSTNSQPQHF | TGTGCCAGCAGCACTAACAGTCAGCCCCAGCATTTT
TRBJ1-4 | NA | few | TRBV4-3 | CASSQVWYGGGEEKLFF | TGCGCCAGCAGCCAAGTCTGGTATGGGGGGGGAGAGGAAAAACTGTTTTTT
TRBJ1-2 | TRBD1 | NA | TRBV29-1 | CASGTPDRLTYGYTF | TGTGCCAGCGGGACCCCGGACAGGCTTACCTATGGCTACACCTTC